This paragraph reports one TCR beta chain. No antigen is known for it. This CDR3 spans 16 amino acids. Germline CDR1 reads SGHRS; CDR2 reads YFSETQ. V trimming: 2 bases; J trimming: 6 bases; junction bases outside the gene matches: 13. The data stem from a study of shared clonotypes between healthy human individuals. Notes on the study in general: Rarefaction showed that sequencing of sorted subsets was incomplete (despite large depth). About 4.5% of naive CD4 clonotypes were common to several donors.

The method was immunoSEQ multiplex PCR; TCRdb's version includes in-frame clones alone and lacks a portion of them. Among roughly 2,300,000 clones listed, under 95% were seen once. The chain employs TRBV5-1 and TRBJ2-7, with 8 bases aligning to TRBD2. The sequencing sample was made of naive CD4+ T cells from PBMCs. Regarding subset: CD45RA+ positively selected. The clonotype originates from a man between 18 and 35 years old in good health. Some clones in this sample may be carry-over from other donors' samples. The chain's CDR3 is CASSFHPTSEGREQYF. The CDR3 nucleotides are TGCGCCAGCAGCTTCCACCCGACTAGCGAAGGGCGCGAGCAGTACTTC.